This TCR beta chain was captured by sequencing in a study of T cell responses to AZD1222 COVID-19 vaccine. Study overall: Second doses at about 4 or about 12 weeks were pooled. Broader study findings: In all cases, repertoires were sampled only after the peak T cell response.

Assay: immunoSEQ multiplex PCR; the TCRdb copy retains only in-frame clones and omits some. The sample records about 110,000 clones, about 85% being singletons. This clone appeared a single time. The target antigen is unknown. Germline values: CDR1 MNHEY, CDR2 SMNVEV (reference sequence). The CDR3 sequence is 17 residues long. J was trimmed by 5 bases and V by 1 base; bases with no gene match: 7. V is TRBV27 and J is TRBJ1-6; 8 positions match TRBD1. The source of this sequence is an adult in good health. Sequencing was performed on peripheral blood, taken on day 0 of AZD1222 vaccination. CDR3 sequence: CASSLWVPGQDNSPLHF. CDR3 bases: TGTGCCAGCAGTTTATGGGTCCCGGGACAGGATAATTCACCCCTCCACTTT.